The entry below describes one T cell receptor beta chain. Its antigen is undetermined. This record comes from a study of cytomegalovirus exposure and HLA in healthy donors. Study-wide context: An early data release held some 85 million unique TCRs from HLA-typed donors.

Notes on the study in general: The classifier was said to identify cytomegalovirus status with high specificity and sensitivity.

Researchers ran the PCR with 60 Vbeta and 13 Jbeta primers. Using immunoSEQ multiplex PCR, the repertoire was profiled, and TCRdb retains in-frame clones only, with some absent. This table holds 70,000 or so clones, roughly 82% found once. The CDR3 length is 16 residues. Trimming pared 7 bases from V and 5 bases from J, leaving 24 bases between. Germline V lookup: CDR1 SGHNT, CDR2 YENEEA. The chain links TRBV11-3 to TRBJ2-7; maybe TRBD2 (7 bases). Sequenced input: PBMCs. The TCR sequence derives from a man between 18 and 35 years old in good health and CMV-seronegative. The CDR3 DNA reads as TGTGCCAGCACCCTGGGCTTGGGGGGGGGCCACCACGAGCAGTACTTC. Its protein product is CASTLGLGGGHHEQYF.